The rows below give T cell receptor beta chains drawn from one sample of a study of blood T cell repertoires in COVID-19. Clones were sequenced by immunoSEQ multiplex PCR, and TCRdb holds only the in-frame ones, with some missing. The table shows some 99,000 clones, with 80% to 90% occurring only once. Sample: peripheral blood. These receptors all stem from a human donor in a cohort sampled during active COVID-19. The CDR3 runs from the conserved cysteine through the conserved F or W. A D gene is named only where the DNA matches it firmly. Clone size is shown for a subset of rows, as once, few, many or a class of expanded clone.

d_call j_call clone_size v_call cdr3_nt cdr3_aa
TRBD1 TRBJ2-5 few TRBV7-2 TGTGCCAGCAGCTTTGACAGGGGTCAAGAGACCCAGTACTTC CASSFDRGQETQYF
TRBD2 TRBJ2-1 - TRBV6-5 TGTGCCAGCAGTCAGGGACTAGCGGGAGCTACTGAGCAGTTCTTC CASSQGLAGATEQFF
TRBD1 TRBJ2-2 - TRBV5-4 TGTGCCAGCAGCCCAGGGGGCGCGGACGGGGAGCTGTTTTTT CASSPGGADGELFF
- TRBJ1-1 - TRBV14 TGTGCCAGCAGCCACGCGGCCTACAGGGTAGGGGGTGAAGCTTTCTTT CASSHAAYRVGGEAFF
TRBD1 TRBJ2-7 - TRBV4-1 TGCGCCAGCAGGGAGGACAGGGGAAGCTCCTACGAGCAGTACTTC CASREDRGSSYEQYF
TRBD2 TRBJ2-7 - TRBV7-2 TGTGCCAGCAGCATAAGGACTAGCGGGGGGGTCGAGCAGTACTTC CASSIRTSGGVEQYF
- TRBJ2-7 - TRBV9 TGTGCCAGCAGCGTAGGAGAGCACTTTTCCTACGAGCAGTACTTC CASSVGEHFSYEQYF
- TRBJ2-1 - TRBV4-2 TGTGCCAGCAGCCTTCCGCCCGGGAGCTCCTACAATGAGCAGTTCTTC CASSLPPGSSYNEQFF
TRBD1 TRBJ1-1 - TRBV11-1 TGTGCCAGCAGCGTCACAGGGGGGGGAACTGAAGCTTTCTTT CASSVTGGGTEAFF
TRBD1 TRBJ1-5 - TRBV3-1/TRBV3-2 TGTGCCAGCAGTCTGACAGGGGGTCATCAGCCCCAGCATTTT CASSLTGGHQPQHF
- TRBJ1-2 - TRBV9 TGTGCCAGCAGCCCCAGGATGTCGGATGGCTACACCTTC CASSPRMSDGYTF
TRBD1 TRBJ2-6 - TRBV7-2 TGTGCCAGCAGCAACGGACAGGGGACCTCTGGGGCCAACGTCCTGACTTTC CASSNGQGTSGANVLTF
TRBD2 TRBJ2-2 - TRBV27 TGTGCCAGCAGTTTACGAGCGGGAGGGCCCGGGGAGCTGTTTTTT CASSLRAGGPGELFF
- TRBJ2-7 - TRBV7-2 TGTGCCAGCAGCTTAGCTCCCGGAGCCTACGAGCAGTACTTC CASSLAPGAYEQYF
TRBD2 TRBJ2-3 - TRBV6-2/TRBV6-3 TGTGCCAGCAGTCCCCTGACTAGCGGGAGGACGGACCAAAAAGATACGCAGTATTTT CASSPLTSGRTDQKDTQYF
- TRBJ1-6 - TRBV5-6 TGTGCCAGCAGCAGTGCTTACAGCACCTATAATTCACCCCTCCACTTT CASSSAYSTYNSPLHF
- TRBJ1-5 - TRBV6-1 TGTGCCAGCAGTGAAGCTCGGTCGGGCAATCAGCCCCAGCATTTT CASSEARSGNQPQHF
TRBD1 TRBJ1-2 once TRBV19 TGTGCCAGTAGTATTCGACAGGGAAGCAACTATGGCTACACCTTC CASSIRQGSNYGYTF
- TRBJ1-1 - TRBV5-1 TGCGCCAGCAGCTTCTGGGCAGGTCAGATGAACACTGAAGCTTTCTTT CASSFWAGQMNTEAFF
- TRBJ1-2 - TRBV15 TGTGCCACCAGCAGGACAGAGAACTATGGCTACACCTTC CATSRTENYGYTF
- TRBJ2-5 - TRBV7-2 TGTGCCAGCAGCTTAGGTCTAGCGCGTGTAATGGAGACCCAGTACTTC CASSLGLARVMETQYF
- TRBJ1-1 few TRBV19 TGTGCCAGTAGTAGGCACAGGGTCCCCACTGAAGCTTTCTTT CASSRHRVPTEAFF
- TRBJ1-3 - TRBV5-8 TGTGCCAGCAGCACCGGACAGATCTACTCTGGAAACACCATATATTTT CASSTGQIYSGNTIYF
- TRBJ1-1 - TRBV6-1 TGTGCCAGCAGTGATATGAACACTGAAGCTTTCTTT CASSDMNTEAFF
TRBD1 TRBJ1-2 - TRBV11-2 TGTGCCAGCAGCCCCGGGACAGGGGACGTTTGGTATGGCTACACCTTC CASSPGTGDVWYGYTF
- TRBJ2-1 - TRBV12-3/TRBV12-4 TGTGCCAGCAGTTTAATTGCGGGATATGAGCAGTTCTTC CASSLIAGYEQFF
TRBD1 TRBJ2-5 - TRBV7-6 TGTGCCAGCAGCTTAGCCGGGACAGGAGATCCGAGGCCCCAGTACTTC CASSLAGTGDPRPQYF
TRBD1 TRBJ1-4 - TRBV7-2 TGTGCCAGCAGCTTTGACAGGGGAAATGAAAAACTGTTTTTT CASSFDRGNEKLFF